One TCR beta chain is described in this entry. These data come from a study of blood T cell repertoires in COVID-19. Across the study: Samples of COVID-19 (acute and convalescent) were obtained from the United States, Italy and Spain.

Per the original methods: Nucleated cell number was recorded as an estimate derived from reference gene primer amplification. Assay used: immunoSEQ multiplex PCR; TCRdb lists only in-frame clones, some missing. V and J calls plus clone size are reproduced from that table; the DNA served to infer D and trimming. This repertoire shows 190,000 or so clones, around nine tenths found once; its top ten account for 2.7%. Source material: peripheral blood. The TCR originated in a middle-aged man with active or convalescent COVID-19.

CDR3 protein: CACVLSGAGGPNEQYF. For the CDR3, the DNA is TGTGCCTGCGTCCTCAGTGGGGCGGGGGGGCCTAACGAGCAGTACTTC. The gene calls are TRBV6-6 and TRBJ2-7; 9 nucleotides match TRBD2. This CDR3 has 16 residues. Per germline, CDR1 MNHNY and CDR2 SVGAGI (reference sequence). After removal of 11 bases from V and 5 bases from J, the junction contained 19 bases not matched to a gene.